One sample yielded the 2 T cell receptor beta chains listed below, sequenced in a study of T cell responses to AZD1222 COVID-19 vaccine. Assay: immunoSEQ multiplex PCR; the TCRdb copy retains only in-frame clones and omits some. The table includes about 160,000 clones, 92% detected once. The sequenced sample was peripheral blood, obtained 28 days after the second AZD1222 dose. The receptors stem from an adult who received the AZD1222 COVID-19 vaccine.

The rearrangement links TRBV6-7 to TRBJ1-5; perhaps TRBD1 as D (5 bases). TRBV6-7 is classed as an ORF, of uncertain function. The CDR3 loop spans 16 amino acids. V was pared by 0 bases and J by 3 bases, with 12 bases between. The CDR3: CASSYSKGADNQPQHF. DNA for the CDR3: TGTGCCAGCAGTTACTCGAAAGGGGCGGACAATCAGCCCCAGCATTTT.

This chain connects TRBV5-1 to TRBJ2-1, with 7 bases lining up with TRBD1. This CDR3 comprises 16 residues. Looked up from germline, CDR1 is SGHRS and CDR2 is YFSETQ. V shed 3 bases and J 4 bases; nucleotides not matched to a gene: 10. CDR3 region: CASSSGQPGAYNEQFF. Written as DNA, the CDR3 is TGCGCCAGCAGCTCGGGACAGCCTGGGGCTTACAATGAGCAGTTCTTC. The entire variable domain, with the rest obtained from reference TRBV5-1 and TRBJ2-1, is as follows: KAGVTQTPRYLIKTRGQQVTLSCSPISGHRSVSWYQQTPGQGLQFLFEYFSETQRNKGNFPGRFSGRQFSNSRSEMNVSTLELGDSALYLCASSSGQPGAYNEQFFGPGTRLTVL.